Shown below are 30 T cell receptor beta chains from a single sample sequenced in a study of control samples from healthy donors and cancer patients. Clones were read by immunoSEQ multiplex PCR, and TCRdb kept only the in-frame ones, dropping some. This sample has over 40,000 clones, with about nine tenths found just once. The sample was PBMCs. Source of these receptors: a man between 50 and 59 years old with head and neck cancer.

The gene calls are TRBV5-5 and TRBJ2-3, with D possibly being TRBD2 (6 bases). CDR3 size: 16 residues. In germline, CDR1 is SGHKS, CDR2 YYEKEE (reference sequence). V lost 0 bases to trimming and J lost 4 bases, with 15 bases between them. The DNA of the CDR3 is TGTGCCAGCAGCTTGGGCAGTGGAGGGAGATCAGATACGCAGTATTTT. Residues: CASSLGSGGRSDTQYF. Looking up the rest from reference TRBV5-5 and TRBJ2-3 gives the full variable domain: DAGVTQSPTHLIKTRGQQVTLRCSPISGHKSVSWYQQVLGQGPQFIFQYYEKEERGRGNFPDRFSARQFPNYSSELNVNALLLGDSALYLCASSLGSGGRSDTQYFGPGTRLTVL.

The CDR3 DNA reads TGCGCCAGCAGCTTGGACGGACGGAACACTGAAGCTTTCTTT. Protein: CASSLDGRNTEAFF. V usage is TRBV5-1 and J usage is TRBJ1-1; D not certain. The V gene's germline CDR1 is SGHRS and CDR2 YFSETQ. Deletions cut 0 bases from V and 1 base from J, with 7 bases between. CDR3 size: 14 residues.

The chain recombines TRBV30 with TRBJ2-4, with 7 positions matching TRBD1. This CDR3 comprises 15 residues. Trimming took 3 bases from V and 2 from J; bases not matched to a gene: 7. The germline V gene has CDR1 GTSNPN and CDR2 SVGIG (reference sequence). This chain's CDR3 is CAWRDRRITKNIQYF. The CDR3 DNA sequence: TGTGCCTGGAGGGACAGGAGGATAACCAAAAACATTCAGTACTTC.

The chain uses TRBV6-6 and TRBJ1-1, with D tentatively TRBD1 (6 bases). The V and J ends lost 0 bases and 6 bases respectively, with 14 bases between them. Germline values: CDR1 MNHNY, CDR2 SVGAGI (reference sequence). The CDR3 consists of 15 residues. Written as DNA, the CDR3 is TGTGCCAGCAGTTACTCGGAGCAGGGGAGGCCTGAAGCTTTCTTT. This codes for CASSYSEQGRPEAFF.

The rearrangement uses TRBV28 and TRBJ2-3; 7 bases agree with TRBD2. CDR3 length equals 14 residues. Germline CDR1 reads MDHEN; CDR2 reads SYDVKM. V gave up 2 bases and J gave up 2 bases; unmatched junction bases: 1. The CDR3 DNA reads TGTGCCAGCAGTTTAAGCGGGGTCACAGATACGCAGTATTTT. Its protein is CASSLSGVTDTQYF.

This clone has just one count. This chain links TRBV6-5 with TRBJ2-7, with 10 bases aligning to TRBD1. CDR1 is MNHEY, CDR2 SVGAGI, per germline. Trimming at V came to 2 bases and at J to 3 bases, leaving 7 bases not matched to a gene. This CDR3 is built from 16 residues. CDR3 bases: TGTGCCAGCAGTTACCCTCGGGACAGGGGTCTCTACGAGCAGTACTTC. It codes for CASSYPRDRGLYEQYF.

The chain carries TRBV3-1 (or the pseudogene TRBV3-2) and TRBJ2-3; D gene uncertain. The germline V and J ends were trimmed by 0 bases and 11 bases, with 12 bases remaining between them. The CDR3 consists of 13 residues. Germline loops: CDR1 LGHDT, CDR2 YNNKEL (reference sequence). The CDR3 loop reads CASSQDHPRGQYF. CDR3 nucleotides: TGTGCCAGCAGCCAAGATCATCCCAGAGGGCAGTATTTT.

V usage is TRBV29-1 and J usage is TRBJ2-2; 8 positions match TRBD1. CDR3 length: 14 residues. V dropped 7 bases and J dropped 0; count of bases not matched to a gene: 4. Germline values: CDR1 SQVTM, CDR2 ANQGSEA. CDR3 in DNA: TGCAGCGCCCAGGGGGCCTCGAACACCGGGGAGCTGTTTTTT. Amino acids: CSAQGASNTGELFF.

The chain has TRBV24-1 and TRBJ2-2; no definite D call. The CDR3 has 18 residues. V was cut by 2 bases and J by 4 bases, with 19 bases left in between. Germline lookup yields CDR1 KGHDR and CDR2 SFDVKD. The CDR3 DNA follows: TGTGCCACCAGTGATTATAGGATTCCGCCCCCGGGCACCGGGGAGCTGTTTTTT. Translation: CATSDYRIPPPGTGELFF.

The chain couples TRBV28 to TRBJ1-5, with unresolved D. Germline V gene sequence: CDR1 MDHEN, CDR2 SYDVKM. The V end lost 5 bases, the J end lost 3 bases, and 17 bases lay between the germline ends. The CDR3 extends over 16 amino acids. The CDR3 loop reads CASSLNSRRVNQPQHF. The CDR3 DNA sequence: TGTGCCAGCAGTCTAAACTCCCGGAGGGTCAATCAGCCCCAGCATTTT.

The J gene is TRBJ1-6, the V gene TRBV5-6; D is ambiguous. The CDR3 is 13 amino acids. Germline values: CDR1 SGHDT, CDR2 YYEEEE. Between the trimmed V and J ends, which lost 0 bases and 8 bases, there was a span of 6 bases. The CDR3 loop is CASSLARDSPLHF. The CDR3, as DNA: TGTGCCAGCAGCTTGGCGCGGGATTCACCCCTCCACTTT.

This clone was found a few times. V is TRBV19 and J is TRBJ2-7, with D tentatively TRBD2 (6 bases). V was shortened by 2 bases and J by 1 base, with 18 bases between the two germline ends. Looked up from germline, CDR1 is LNHDA and CDR2 is SQIVND (reference sequence). This CDR3 spans 17 amino acids. The CDR3 here is CASSIPPRPGRSYEQYF. DNA for the CDR3: TGTGCCAGTAGTATACCCCCCCGGCCAGGGAGGTCCTACGAGCAGTACTTC.

This sequence joins TRBV5-1 and TRBJ2-5; D ambiguous. Germline V lookup: CDR1 SGHRS, CDR2 YFSETQ. This CDR3 contains 13 residues. Trimming took off 0 bases at V and 0 bases at J, with 3 bases between the two ends. The CDR3 coding sequence is TGCGCCAGCAGCTTGGACGACCAAGAGACCCAGTACTTC. This sequence encodes CASSLDDQETQYF.

The chain joins TRBV12-3 or TRBV12-4 to TRBJ1-1, with TRBD1 identical over 7 bases. This CDR3 is built from 13 residues. Trimming removed 5 bases from V and 3 bases from J; junction bases left unmatched: 3. The CDR3, as DNA: TGTGCCAGCAGTACGCAGGGGGACACTGAAGCTTTCTTT. It encodes CASSTQGDTEAFF.

V gene TRBV18 combines with J gene TRBJ2-3; no reliable D call. This CDR3 has 15 residues. V was cut by 2 bases and J by 2 bases, with 11 bases left in between. Germline V gene lookup returns CDR1 KGHSH and CDR2 LQKENI. CDR3 bases: TGTGCCAGCTCACCATCGGGCAGACTCACAGATACGCAGTATTTT. Encoded protein: CASSPSGRLTDTQYF.

V is TRBV5-5 and J is TRBJ1-6; perhaps TRBD1 as D (5 bases). Trimming removed 0 bases at V and 5 bases at J, with 6 bases between. Germline V gene lookup returns CDR1 SGHKS and CDR2 YYEKEE (reference sequence). There are 14 residues in the CDR3. CDR3 in amino acids: CASSLDRNNSPLHF. The DNA for the CDR3 is TGTGCCAGCAGCTTGGACAGGAATAATTCACCCCTCCACTTT.

V is TRBV13 and J is TRBJ2-2; no firm D call. Germline values: CDR1 PRHDT, CDR2 FYEKMQ (reference sequence). V lost 0 bases, J lost 4 bases, and 18 bases lay in between. The length of the CDR3 is 18 residues. The CDR3 bases are TGTGCCAGCAGCTTAGGCCGCTTACGGGCCGGTCCCACCGGGGAGCTGTTTTTT. Amino acids: CASSLGRLRAGPTGELFF.

The chain has TRBV3-1 (or the pseudogene TRBV3-2) and TRBJ2-7; TRBD1 matches 8 bases. This CDR3 is built from 16 residues. V gave up 1 base and J gave up 4 bases; unmatched junction bases: 9. Germline CDR1 reads LGHDT; CDR2 reads YNNKEL (reference sequence). CDR3 sequence reads: CASSQVLQGAVYEQYF. Here the CDR3 DNA reads TGTGCCAGCAGCCAAGTCTTGCAGGGGGCGGTTTACGAGCAGTACTTC.

This sequence joins TRBV19 and TRBJ2-2; D is ambiguous. The germline V gene encodes CDR1 LNHDA and CDR2 SQIVND (reference sequence). The CDR3 contains 12 residues. V shed 5 bases and J shed 4 bases, with 5 bases lying between them. CDR3 sequence reads: CASSPATGELFF. CDR3 coding DNA: TGTGCCAGTAGTCCAGCCACCGGGGAGCTGTTTTTT.

This sequence joins TRBV2 and TRBJ1-2, with no clear D. CDR1 is SNHLY and CDR2 is FYNNEI in the germline V gene. V lost 6 bases and J 0 bases, leaving 17 bases between the germline ends. The CDR3 contains 16 residues. The CDR3 coding sequence is TGTGCCAGCAGACTCGAAACCGGGAATGCTAACTATGGCTACACCTTC. Its translation: CASRLETGNANYGYTF. The full variable domain, with the rest looked up from reference TRBV2 and TRBJ1-2, is EPEVTQTPSHQVTQMGQEVILRCVPISNHLYFYWYRQILGQKVEFLVSFYNNEISEKSEIFDDQFSVERPDGSNFTLKIRSTKLEDSAMYFCASRLETGNANYGYTFGSGTRLTVV.

The V and J genes are TRBV5-1 and TRBJ2-1; maybe TRBD1 (5 bases). The CDR3 is 13 amino acids. Between the trimmed V and J ends, which lost 5 bases and 7 bases, there was a span of 13 bases. From germline, CDR1 is SGHRS and CDR2 YFSETQ. CDR3 amino acids: CASSEQGINEQFF. CDR3 nucleotides: TGCGCCAGCAGTGAGCAGGGAATAAATGAGCAGTTCTTC.

The chain couples TRBV30 to TRBJ2-1; TRBD1 is a possible D gene (5 bases). Trimming took 5 bases from V and 2 from J, leaving 10 bases between them. Germline V CDR1 and CDR2: GTSNPN, SVGIG (reference sequence). The CDR3 is 13 residues long. CDR3 sequence (DNA): TGTGCCTGGGCACCAGGGACCTACAATGAGCAGTTCTTC. This translates into CAWAPGTYNEQFF.

The rearrangement uses TRBV24-1 and TRBJ2-7; D is perhaps TRBD2 (5 bases). The germline gives CDR1 KGHDR, CDR2 SFDVKD. V lost 7 bases and J lost 4, with 19 bases in between. There are 15 residues in the CDR3. The CDR3 sequence is CATRSKQRALYEQYF. Here the CDR3 DNA reads TGTGCCACCAGGAGCAAGCAGAGGGCCCTTTACGAGCAGTACTTC.

This chain links TRBV7-9 with TRBJ2-5; 9 bases align to TRBD2. CDR1 and CDR2 (germline): SEHNR, FQNEAQ (reference sequence). V shed 4 bases, J shed 5 bases, and the junction held 8 bases outside the gene matches. The CDR3 spans 15 residues. This CDR3 reads CASSSTSGRQETQYF. The CDR3 DNA reads as TGTGCCAGCAGCTCGACTAGCGGACGTCAGGAGACCCAGTACTTC.

The chain uses TRBV6-6 and TRBJ1-3, with a weak D call TRBD1 (5 bases). The CDR3 is 16 amino acids. Between the trimmed V and J ends, which lost 2 bases and 4 bases, there was a span of 15 bases. Per germline, CDR1 MNHNY and CDR2 SVGAGI (reference sequence). The CDR3 nucleotides are TGTGCCAGCAGTTACGGCCGCCAGGGCGAAGGAAACACCATATATTTT. It encodes CASSYGRQGEGNTIYF.

CDR3 nucleotides: TGTGCCAGCAGTGAGATATCAGGGGCGGCCGCCTATAATTCACCCCTCCACTTT. Amino acid sequence: CASSEISGAAAYNSPLHF. The chain combines TRBV6-1 with TRBJ1-6, with D possibly TRBD1 on 6 matching bases. Germline V gene lookup returns CDR1 MNHNS and CDR2 SASEGT. Deletions cut 3 bases from V and 2 bases from J, with 17 bases between. This CDR3 region has 18 residues.

This chain uses TRBV28 with TRBJ1-5; D gene uncertain. CDR3 length: 13 amino acids. Germline CDR1 is MDHEN and CDR2 is SYDVKM. V lost 5 bases, J lost 0 bases, and 5 bases lay in between. CDR3 bases: TGTGCCAGCAGTCGACGTAGCAATCAGCCCCAGCATTTT. As protein: CASSRRSNQPQHF.

The chain carries TRBV11-2 and TRBJ2-7; D is possibly TRBD1 (6 bases). CDR3 length: 13 amino acids. The germline CDR1 and CDR2 sequences are SGHAT and FQNNGV. V shed 3 bases and J shed 0 bases, with 6 bases lying between them. The CDR3, as DNA: TGTGCCAGCAGCTTGGACAGCTCCTACGAGCAGTACTTC. Translated, it gives CASSLDSSYEQYF.

The gene calls are TRBV3-1 (or the pseudogene TRBV3-2) and TRBJ1-2; 7 bases align to TRBD1. This CDR3 comprises 17 residues. Looked up from germline, CDR1 is LGHDT and CDR2 is YNNKEL (reference sequence). J lost 5 bases, V lost 1 base, and 13 bases had no gene match. The chain's CDR3 is CASSQVRRRGLGYGYTF. CDR3 DNA sequence: TGTGCCAGCAGCCAAGTCAGGAGAAGGGGGCTGGGATATGGCTACACCTTC.

This clone was counted once. The V and J genes are TRBV5-1 and TRBJ2-6; D is unclear. V lost 3 bases and J lost 1, with 5 bases in between. There are 14 residues in the CDR3. Germline loops: CDR1 SGHRS, CDR2 YFSETQ. The CDR3 loop reads CASSSVSGANVLTF. The DNA of the CDR3 is TGCGCCAGCAGCTCAGTATCTGGGGCCAACGTCCTGACTTTC.